These T cell receptor beta chains were read from a single sample in a study of blood T cell repertoires in COVID-19. The repertoire was sequenced with immunoSEQ multiplex PCR; TCRdb's copy has only in-frame clones and lacks some. The sample has about 190,000 clones; about 88% are singletons. The sequenced sample consisted of PBMCs or T cells enriched from blood (not recorded which). These receptors all come from a woman in her thirties or forties in a cohort exposed to, infected with or recovered from COVID-19 (not recorded which). Each CDR3 is given with its conserved first and last residue. Fields, in order: D gene, clone size, J gene, V gene, CDR3 protein, CDR3 DNA. D genes are given only for firm matches. Not every row has a clone size; where given, it reads once, few, many or a size class.

TRBD1	-	TRBJ1-5	TRBV4-1	CASSLYSTGDHQPQHF	TGCGCCAGCAGCCTTTACTCCACAGGGGACCATCAGCCCCAGCATTTT
TRBD1	-	TRBJ2-1	TRBV6-5	CASSIAGGGNEQFF	TGTGCCAGCAGCATCGCAGGGGGTGGGAATGAGCAGTTCTTC
-	-	TRBJ1-5	TRBV6-6	CASSYVVYNQPQHF	TGTGCCAGCAGTTATGTAGTCTACAATCAGCCCCAGCATTTT
-	-	TRBJ1-5	TRBV7-8	CASSSRAGVGQPQHF	TGTGCCAGCAGCTCCCGCGCGGGGGTGGGCCAGCCCCAGCATTTT
-	-	TRBJ2-5	TRBV27	CASSFPGETQYF	TGTGCCAGCAGTTTCCCGGGGGAGACCCAGTACTTC
TRBD1	-	TRBJ2-1	TRBV11-2	CASSGRDRDNNEQFF	TGTGCCAGCAGCGGCCGGGACAGAGACAACAATGAGCAGTTCTTC
TRBD1	-	TRBJ1-1	TRBV5-1	CASSSTGGAGKGTEAFF	TGCGCCAGCAGCTCGACAGGGGGCGCAGGTAAGGGCACTGAAGCTTTCTTT
-	few	TRBJ1-1	TRBV4-2	CASTTVQGNTEAFF	TGTGCCAGCACCACGGTTCAGGGGAACACTGAAGCTTTCTTT
-	-	TRBJ1-1	TRBV29-1	CSVGTAEAFF	TGCAGCGTTGGGACAGCAGAAGCTTTCTTT
-	once	TRBJ1-4	TRBV7-9	CASSYSDSLNEKLFF	TGTGCCAGCAGCTACTCGGACAGCCTTAATGAAAAACTGTTTTTT
-	-	TRBJ1-6	TRBV18	CASSPGGVAYNSPLHF	TGTGCCAGCTCACCGGGCGGGGTCGCATATAATTCACCCCTCCACTTT
TRBD1	-	TRBJ1-1	TRBV9	CASSSGQGNTEAFF	TGTGCCAGCAGCTCGGGACAGGGGAACACTGAAGCTTTCTTT
-	-	TRBJ2-1	TRBV6-5	CASRAGDRRPDEQFF	TGTGCCAGCAGGGCGGGGGACAGGAGGCCCGATGAGCAGTTCTTC
-	-	TRBJ1-2	TRBV19	CASSTEGRGNYGYTF	TGTGCCAGTAGTACCGAAGGAAGGGGTAACTATGGCTACACCTTC
-	-	TRBJ2-3	TRBV19	CASSVTSITDTQYF	TGTGCCAGTAGTGTGACTTCGATCACAGATACGCAGTATTTT
TRBD2	-	TRBJ2-2	TRBV7-2	CASSLLGGLAFGELFF	TGTGCCAGCAGCCTCCTGGGGGGACTAGCTTTCGGGGAGCTGTTTTTT
TRBD1	-	TRBJ1-2	TRBV6-6	CASNWPQGALGYTF	TGTGCCAGCAATTGGCCACAGGGGGCGCTGGGCTACACCTTC
TRBD2	-	TRBJ2-1	TRBV27	CASRGLAGYNEQFF	TGTGCCAGCAGGGGACTAGCGGGGTACAATGAGCAGTTCTTC
TRBD2	-	TRBJ2-1	TRBV2	CASTPTSGGYNEQFF	TGTGCCAGCACTCCGACTAGCGGGGGGTACAATGAGCAGTTCTTC
-	-	TRBJ1-2	TRBV18	CASSPLAGPQNYGYTF	TGTGCCAGCTCACCACTCGCGGGACCGCAGAACTATGGCTACACCTTC
TRBD1	-	TRBJ1-5	TRBV28	CATGTGGINQPQHF	TGTGCCACCGGGACAGGGGGAATCAATCAGCCCCAGCATTTT
-	once	TRBJ2-2	TRBV10-3	CAISESGGGPLGELFF	TGTGCCATCAGTGAGTCTGGCGGGGGCCCCCTCGGGGAGCTGTTTTTT
TRBD2	-	TRBJ2-1	TRBV10-3	CAISELLAGEVVVGSYNEQFF	TGTGCCATCAGTGAGTTATTAGCGGGGGAAGTTGTTGTAGGGTCCTACAATGAGCAGTTCTTC
TRBD1	-	TRBJ2-7	TRBV2	CASKDRPSSYEQYF	TGTGCCAGCAAGGACAGGCCGAGCTCCTACGAGCAGTACTTC
-	-	TRBJ1-1	TRBV10-1	CAREDSMNTEAFF	TGCGCCAGGGAGGACAGCATGAACACTGAAGCTTTCTTT
-	-	TRBJ1-5	TRBV19	CASSPQGSNQPQHF	TGTGCCAGTAGTCCTCAGGGTAGCAATCAGCCCCAGCATTTT
TRBD2	-	TRBJ2-1	TRBV5-4	CASSGGVYNEQFF	TGTGCCAGCAGCGGGGGGGTTTACAATGAGCAGTTCTTC
-	-	TRBJ1-1	TRBV7-9	CASSSTGGGEAFF	TGTGCCAGCAGCTCGACAGGTGGTGGAGAAGCTTTCTTT
-	-	TRBJ1-4	TRBV7-2	CASSSSAGTNEKLFF	TGTGCCAGCAGCTCTTCGGCGGGAACTAATGAAAAACTGTTTTTT
-	-	TRBJ1-5	TRBV9	CASSAGQRNQPQHF	TGTGCCAGCAGCGCAGGACAGAGAAATCAGCCCCAGCATTTT
TRBD1	-	TRBJ2-7	TRBV6-5	CASSYGQGVGEQYF	TGTGCCAGCAGTTACGGGCAGGGGGTTGGCGAGCAGTACTTC
-	-	TRBJ1-2	TRBV4-2	CASSQDLGGVGYTF	TGTGCCAGCAGCCAAGATCTTGGCGGGGTTGGCTACACCTTC
TRBD2	-	TRBJ2-7	TRBV27	CASSLGLESSEQYF	TGTGCCAGCAGTTTGGGACTAGAGTCCTCCGAGCAGTACTTC
-	-	TRBJ2-7	TRBV11-2	CASSLGAVSYEQYF	TGTGCCAGCAGCCTAGGGGCAGTCTCCTACGAGCAGTACTTC
TRBD1	-	TRBJ1-2	TRBV6-2/TRBV6-3	CASSYSITGDYGYTF	TGTGCCAGCAGTTACTCGATTACAGGGGACTATGGCTACACCTTC
-	-	TRBJ1-2	TRBV6-5	CASSSQGWIGYTF	TGTGCCAGCAGTTCTCAGGGATGGATTGGCTACACCTTC
-	-	TRBJ1-1	TRBV5-6	CASSSLSAGPRTEAFF	TGTGCCAGCAGCTCCTTGAGTGCGGGGCCCCGCACTGAAGCTTTCTTT
-	-	TRBJ1-2	TRBV6-1	CASSELPNYGYTF	TGTGCCAGCAGTGAACTACCGAACTATGGCTACACCTTC
TRBD2	-	TRBJ2-5	TRBV27	CASSSNSGTGTQYF	TGTGCCAGCAGCTCCAATAGCGGGACTGGGACCCAGTACTTC
-	-	TRBJ1-1	TRBV1	CTTARHRDRDSGNTEAFF	TGCACCACCGCCCGACACCGGGACAGGGATTCGGGGAACACTGAAGCTTTCTTT
-	few	TRBJ2-3	TRBV6-1	CASSVNSRLSTDTQYF	TGTGCCAGCAGTGTGAACTCCCGCCTTAGCACAGATACGCAGTATTTT
-	-	TRBJ2-1	TRBV4-3	CASSQSTSREQFF	TGCGCCAGCAGCCAGAGCACCTCGCGCGAGCAGTTCTTC
-	-	TRBJ2-7	TRBV3-1/TRBV3-2	CASSQVLPRKQYF	TGTGCCAGCAGCCAAGTACTTCCAAGAAAGCAGTACTTC
-	once	TRBJ2-2	TRBV27	CASSLSHRSGELFF	TGTGCCAGCAGTTTATCACACCGATCCGGGGAGCTGTTTTTT
-	once	TRBJ2-2	TRBV23-1	CASTQVLTGELFF	TGCGCCAGCACCCAGGTTCTAACGGGGGAGCTGTTTTTT
TRBD2	-	TRBJ2-2	TRBV15	CATSRRLANTGELFF	TGTGCCACCAGCAGAAGACTAGCCAACACCGGGGAGCTGTTTTTT